This TCR beta chain was sequenced in a study of shared clonotypes between healthy human individuals. Study-wide background: CD4 naive and CD4 memory each took three plates per donor, while CD8 naive took two and CD8 memory one. Study results and caveats: The study generally estimated greater richness for naive than memory subsets.

To note about this clone: The antigen remains undetermined.

V dropped 4 bases and J dropped 0; count of bases not matched to a gene: 12. Per germline, CDR1 SGHRS and CDR2 YFSETQ. This CDR3 has 17 amino acids. The naive CD8 fraction comprised CD45RO-negative cells positively selected for CCR7 and excluded terminally differentiated effector memory CD45RA+ cells. Profiling relied on immunoSEQ multiplex PCR, and the TCRdb table lists in-frame clones only, not all of them. The table records around 1.9 million clones, more than 85% of them present only once. The chain employs TRBV5-1 and TRBJ2-5; 7 bases are a match to TRBD2. This receptor was taken from a man aged 18-30 years in good health. Some clones in this sample may be carry-over from other donors' samples. The sample taken for sequencing was naive CD8+ T cells from PBMCs. The CDR3 coding sequence is TGCGCCAGCAGCCCCCCGGGGAGGGGAGCCTACCAAGAGACCCAGTACTTC. It encodes CASSPPGRGAYQETQYF.